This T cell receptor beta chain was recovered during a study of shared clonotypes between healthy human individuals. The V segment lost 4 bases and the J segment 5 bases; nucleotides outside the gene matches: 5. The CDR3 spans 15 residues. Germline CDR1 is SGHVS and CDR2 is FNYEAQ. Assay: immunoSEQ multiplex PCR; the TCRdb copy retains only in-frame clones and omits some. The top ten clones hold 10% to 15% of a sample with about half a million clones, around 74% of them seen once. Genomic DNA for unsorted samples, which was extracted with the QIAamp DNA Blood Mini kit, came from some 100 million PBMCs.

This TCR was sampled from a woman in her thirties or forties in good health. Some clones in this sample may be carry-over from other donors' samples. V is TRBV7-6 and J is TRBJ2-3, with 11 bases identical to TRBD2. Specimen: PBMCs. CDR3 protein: CASSSLAGGVDTQYF. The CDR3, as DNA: TGTGCCAGCAGCTCCTTAGCGGGAGGGGTAGATACGCAGTATTTT.